This entry is about one T cell receptor (beta chain). The sample originates from a study of T cell changes during pregnancy in multiple sclerosis. Per germline, CDR1 MNHEY and CDR2 SMNVEV (reference sequence). The V gene lost 4 bases and the J gene lost 3 bases, with 9 bases spanning the gap. The CDR3 is 13 residues long. Libraries were prepared by immunoSEQ multiplex PCR; TCRdb keeps only in-frame clonotypes and omits some of them. This sample has around 65,000 clones, with around 90% found just once. The J gene is TRBJ2-5, the V gene TRBV27; D gene ambiguous. This TCR came from a female donor with multiple sclerosis, enrolled in a pregnancy study. The sequenced sample was peripheral blood, obtained in the first trimester of pregnancy. DNA for the CDR3: TGTGCCAGCAGTTGGTTCGCAGAAGAGACCCAGTACTTC. Its protein product is CASSWFAEETQYF.